These T cell receptor beta chains were read from a single sample in a study of blood T cell repertoires in COVID-19. Method: immunoSEQ multiplex PCR; TCRdb's copy keeps in-frame clones and lacks some. The top ten hold roughly 6.8% of the sample, which has hundreds of thousands of clones, roughly 88% seen once. Sequenced input: peripheral blood. Receptors originate from a woman in her 30s with COVID-19, enrolled during active disease. The CDR3 runs from the conserved cysteine through the conserved F or W. D genes are given only for firm matches. The size of a clone is reported for some rows only, either as once, few or many, or as a class for expanded clones.

abundance,v_gene,j_gene,d_gene,CDR3nt,CDR3aa
NA,TRBV6-6,TRBJ2-7,TRBD1,TGTGCCAGCAGAGGGAGATCGGACAGGGCCCACGAGCAGTACTTC,CASRGRSDRAHEQYF
NA,TRBV9,TRBJ1-5,NA,TGTGCCAGCGGACAGATAAGCAATCAGCCCCAGCATTTT,CASGQISNQPQHF
NA,TRBV28,TRBJ1-2,TRBD1,TGTGCCAGCAGTCCCGACTTTAAGGGGGCTTGGATCTATGGCTACACCTTC,CASSPDFKGAWIYGYTF
NA,TRBV7-9,TRBJ1-5,TRBD1,TGTGCCAGCAGCCGGGACAGGGGAAGCAATCAGCCCCAGCATTTT,CASSRDRGSNQPQHF
NA,TRBV18,TRBJ2-1,NA,TGTGCCAGCTCACCAACCGGGACACTTCGATACAATGAGCAGTTCTTC,CASSPTGTLRYNEQFF
NA,TRBV6-5,TRBJ2-3,TRBD2,TGTGCCAGCAGTTACGGACTAGCGGGGAACACAGATACGCAGTATTTT,CASSYGLAGNTDTQYF
NA,TRBV4-3,TRBJ1-2,NA,TGCGCCAGCAGCCAAGCGGTCAGGCAGGGCCCAGGGAACTATGGCTACACCTTC,CASSQAVRQGPGNYGYTF
NA,TRBV7-9,TRBJ1-6,TRBD1,TGTGCCAGCAGCCAACAGGGGGTCAATTCACCCCTCCACTTT,CASSQQGVNSPLHF
NA,TRBV10-2,TRBJ1-2,NA,TGCGCCAGCAGTGAAACAGTTAACTATGGCTACACCTTC,CASSETVNYGYTF
NA,TRBV7-8,TRBJ1-5,NA,TGTGCCAGCAGCTTAGAAGCGAATCAGCCCCAGCATTTT,CASSLEANQPQHF
NA,TRBV5-4,TRBJ1-4,TRBD1,TGTGCCAGCAGCTTGCGGGGGACAGCTAATGAAAAACTGTTTTTT,CASSLRGTANEKLFF
once,TRBV7-9,TRBJ1-2,TRBD1,TGTGCCAGCAGCTTAGACAGTTCCTGGGACAGATATGGCTACACCTTC,CASSLDSSWDRYGYTF
NA,TRBV11-2,TRBJ1-4,NA,TGTGCCAGCAGCCGCAACAGGCGGAATGAAAAACTGTTTTTT,CASSRNRRNEKLFF
few,TRBV7-2,TRBJ2-1,NA,TGTGCCAGCAGCTTTGCCAGTAACCGTTACAATGAGCAGTTCTTC,CASSFASNRYNEQFF
NA,TRBV6-5,TRBJ1-1,TRBD1,TGTGCCAGCACTACCCGGGACAGGGACACTGAAGCTTTCTTT,CASTTRDRDTEAFF
NA,TRBV27,TRBJ2-3,NA,TGTGCCAGCAGTTCAGGGGGGAGCGGAGGCACAGATACGCAGTATTTT,CASSSGGSGGTDTQYF
NA,TRBV28,TRBJ2-3,NA,TGTGCCAGCAGCCAGGTGGATACGCAGTATTTT,CASSQVDTQYF
once,TRBV28,TRBJ1-2,TRBD1,TGTGCCAGCAGTCTGTTAGACAGGGCGGGCTACACCTTC,CASSLLDRAGYTF
NA,TRBV19,TRBJ2-2,TRBD1,TGTGCCAGTAGTATTTATCAGACAGGGGGAGGCACCGGGGAGCTGTTTTTT,CASSIYQTGGGTGELFF
NA,TRBV5-1,TRBJ2-2,TRBD1,TGCGCCAGCAGCCTACGCGGGACAGGAGCGAACACCGGGGAGCTGTTTTTT,CASSLRGTGANTGELFF